This entry lists 24 T cell receptor beta chains sequenced from one sample in a study of shared clonotypes between healthy human individuals. Using immunoSEQ multiplex PCR, the repertoire was profiled, and TCRdb retains in-frame clones only, with some absent. Of fewer than 700,000 clones in the sample, 95% were seen once. Naive CD8 cells, CD45RO-negative and positively selected for CCR7, excluded terminally differentiated effector memory CD45RA+ cells. Sequencing was performed on naive CD8+ T cells sorted from blood. Source of these receptors: a woman aged 25 to 39 in good health.

This chain links TRBV28 with TRBJ1-5; possibly TRBD1 for D (5 bases). The CDR3 runs to 14 residues. Trimming stripped 3 bases from V and 7 bases from J, with 13 bases between. Per the germline V gene, CDR1 is MDHEN and CDR2 is SYDVKM. CDR3 sequence reads: CASSLRGVGQPQHF. The CDR3 nucleotides are TGTGCCAGCAGTTTGCGGGGGGTGGGGCAGCCCCAGCATTTT.

The chain couples TRBV19 to TRBJ2-1; 10 nucleotides line up with TRBD1. J gave up 5 bases and V 7 bases, and 8 bases lay outside the gene matches. The CDR3 contains 15 residues. Germline V gene sequence: CDR1 LNHDA, CDR2 SQIVND (reference sequence). This chain's CDR3 is CASTLMTGGHNEQFF. The CDR3 DNA follows: TGTGCCAGTACCCTAATGACAGGGGGCCACAATGAGCAGTTCTTC.

The J gene is TRBJ1-1, the V gene TRBV5-1; tentative D call: TRBD1 (5 bases). The length of the CDR3 is 14 residues. The germline CDR1 and CDR2 sequences are SGHRS and YFSETQ. Trimming removed 5 bases from V and 5 bases from J, with 16 bases in between. CDR3 sequence reads: CASSPGTARTEAFF. The CDR3 DNA reads as TGCGCCAGCAGTCCCGGGACGGCGAGAACTGAAGCTTTCTTT.

The chain couples TRBV27 to TRBJ2-5, with D unresolved. In germline, CDR1 is MNHEY, CDR2 SMNVEV (reference sequence). V lost 5 bases, J lost 4 bases, and 8 bases lay in between. This CDR3 is built from 12 residues. In nucleotides, the CDR3 is TGTGCCAGCAGTAATCATGGAGAGACCCAGTACTTC. Protein sequence: CASSNHGETQYF.

V usage is TRBV7-8 and J usage is TRBJ2-7; weak D call: TRBD2 (6 bases). CDR1 is SGHVS and CDR2 is FQNEAQ in the germline V gene. With 5 bases removed from V and 3 bases from J, the gap between germline ends came to 14 bases. This CDR3 spans 14 amino acids. For the CDR3, the DNA is TGTGCCAGCAGCCCCTCTGGTAGCGGCTACGAGCAGTACTTC. It specifies CASSPSGSGYEQYF.

This chain joins TRBV4-2 and TRBJ2-1; 7 nucleotides match TRBD2. CDR3 length equals 17 residues. CDR1 and CDR2 from the germline V gene are LGHNA and YNFKEQ. With V trimmed by 4 bases and J by 3 bases, 12 bases remained unmatched. DNA for the CDR3: TGTGCCAGCAGCCGAGACCGGGACTACGTTATCTACAATGAGCAGTTCTTC. Encoded protein: CASSRDRDYVIYNEQFF.

This clone appeared a single time. This rearrangement joins TRBV30 to TRBJ2-7; 7 nucleotides align to TRBD1. J gave up 5 bases and V 3 bases, and 4 bases lay outside the gene matches. Germline assignment: CDR1 GTSNPN and CDR2 SVGIG (reference sequence). The CDR3 is 12 residues long. In nucleotides, the CDR3 is TGTGCCTGGAGCGACAGGGCGGACGAGCAGTACTTC. Its protein is CAWSDRADEQYF.

The chain joins TRBV28 to TRBJ1-2; D unclear. The CDR3 loop spans 13 amino acids. The V and J ends lost 6 bases and 4 bases respectively, with 12 bases between them. Looked up from germline, CDR1 is MDHEN and CDR2 is SYDVKM. This CDR3 reads CASSPIPFYGYTF. The CDR3 nucleotides read TGTGCCAGCAGCCCAATCCCATTCTATGGCTACACCTTC.

The chain joins TRBV27 to TRBJ2-7; no clear D gene. This CDR3 comprises 14 residues. Trimming took 3 bases from V and 6 from J, leaving 15 bases between them. The V gene's germline CDR1 is MNHEY and CDR2 SMNVEV (reference sequence). This CDR3 is CASSLVSGSGEQYF. The CDR3 DNA reads TGTGCCAGCAGTTTGGTTTCAGGATCGGGCGAGCAGTACTTC.

The chain carries TRBV27 and TRBJ2-5; 10 positions agree with TRBD2. The last part of the DNA fits TRBJ2-7 better; the J call may be wrong. The CDR3 runs to 13 residues. Germline V CDR1 and CDR2: MNHEY, SMNVEV (reference sequence). CDR3 nucleotide sequence: TGTGCCAGGAAAACTAGCGGGAAAGACGAGCAGTACTTC. Protein product: CARKTSGKDEQYF.

The sample holds one count of this clone. The chain recombines TRBV15 with TRBJ2-1; 8 nucleotides align to TRBD2. CDR1 is LNHNV, CDR2 YYDKDF, per germline (reference sequence). This CDR3 is 14 amino acids long. V lost 2 bases, J lost 3 bases, and 0 bases stayed unmatched. DNA for the CDR3: TGTGCCACCAGCAGAAGCGGGAGCTACAATGAGCAGTTCTTC. It yields the protein CATSRSGSYNEQFF.

The V call is TRBV7-2, the J call TRBJ2-3; unclear D gene. The CDR3 consists of 16 residues. Trimming cost V 5 bases and J 0 bases, with 15 bases left between them. Germline V lookup: CDR1 SGHTA, CDR2 FQGNSA. This CDR3 is CASSPAAAPSTDTQYF. The CDR3, as DNA: TGTGCCAGCAGCCCCGCCGCAGCGCCAAGCACAGATACGCAGTATTTT.

The rearrangement links TRBV4-1 to TRBJ1-3, with unresolved D. Germline V gene data show CDR1 as MGHRA and CDR2 as YSYEKL. Deletions cut 4 bases from V and 2 bases from J, with 21 bases between. The CDR3 sequence is 18 residues long. The CDR3 here is CASSPRGARVFAGNTIYF. CDR3 coding DNA: TGCGCCAGCAGCCCACGAGGAGCTAGGGTTTTCGCTGGAAACACCATATATTTT.

V usage is TRBV9 and J usage is TRBJ2-2, with 10 bases aligning to TRBD2. V shed 3 bases, J shed 6 bases, and the junction held 8 bases outside the gene matches. The CDR3 length is 16 residues. Germline V lookup: CDR1 SGDLS, CDR2 YYNGEE. Here the CDR3 reads CASSAIAGGFAGELFF. For the CDR3, the DNA is TGTGCCAGCAGCGCGATAGCGGGAGGATTCGCCGGGGAGCTGTTTTTT.

J is TRBJ1-1 and V is TRBV5-5; D remains unclear. This CDR3 is 14 amino acids long. Trimming removed 2 bases from V and 7 bases from J, with 15 bases in between. Germline V lookup: CDR1 SGHKS, CDR2 YYEKEE (reference sequence). CDR3 sequence: CASSLGWGTGEAFF. The CDR3 DNA reads as TGTGCCAGCAGCTTAGGTTGGGGTACGGGTGAAGCTTTCTTT.

V usage is TRBV13 and J usage is TRBJ2-7, with 14 positions matching TRBD2. Germline assignment: CDR1 PRHDT and CDR2 FYEKMQ (reference sequence). V lost 4 bases and J lost 7; bases outside the gene matches: 9. The CDR3 length is 16 residues. CDR3 sequence reads: CASSSLGTSGRREQYF. CDR3 bases: TGTGCCAGCAGCTCGCTCGGGACTAGCGGGAGAAGAGAGCAGTACTTC.

A few counts support this clone. The chain has TRBV6-5 and TRBJ2-7; weak D call: TRBD1 (5 bases). CDR1 MNHEY and CDR2 SVGAGI come from the germline V gene. V lost 2 bases to trimming and J lost 4 bases, with 6 bases between them. The CDR3 consists of 12 residues. The DNA for the CDR3 is TGTGCCAGCAGTTACAGGGGTTACGAGCAGTACTTC. It codes for CASSYRGYEQYF.

To note about this clone: This CDR3 is also generated by other DNA sequences in the sample. This chain links TRBV27 with TRBJ1-5; no definite D call. Germline V gene data show CDR1 as MNHEY and CDR2 as SMNVEV (reference sequence). The CDR3 extends over 13 amino acids. Trimming left V 3 bases short and J 4 bases short, with 7 bases between. The CDR3 spells CASSLWVNQPQHF. The CDR3 coding sequence is TGTGCCAGCAGTTTGTGGGTAAATCAGCCCCAGCATTTT.

This chain uses TRBV7-9 with TRBJ2-7; D ambiguous. The germline V and J ends were trimmed by 1 base and 6 bases, with 10 bases remaining between them. The CDR3 has 13 amino acids. The V gene's germline CDR1 is SEHNR and CDR2 FQNEAQ (reference sequence). CDR3 amino acids: CASSLGEIAEQYF. DNA of the CDR3: TGTGCCAGCAGCTTAGGGGAAATCGCCGAGCAGTACTTC.

As DNA, the CDR3 is TGTGCCACCAGCAAAGGAGGGGGCATTTGGAACACTGAAGCTTTCTTT. It specifies CATSKGGGIWNTEAFF. This chain joins TRBV15 and TRBJ1-1, with 7 bases identical to TRBD1. Unmatched junction bases numbered 9, after V lost 4 bases and J lost 1 base. Germline V lookup: CDR1 LNHNV, CDR2 YYDKDF (reference sequence). The CDR3 is made up of 16 amino acids.

This chain connects TRBV4-1 to TRBJ1-6; possibly TRBD1 for D (5 bases). The V end was cut by 4 bases, the J end by 3 bases, with 10 bases between. The CDR3 length is 15 residues. Per the germline V gene, CDR1 is MGHRA and CDR2 is YSYEKL. The CDR3 DNA is TGCGCCAGCAGCCCGCGGGACGGCTATAATTCACCCCTCCACTTT. The encoded protein is CASSPRDGYNSPLHF.

J is TRBJ2-7 and V is TRBV5-6; TRBD2 aligns across 10 bases. Germline loops: CDR1 SGHDT, CDR2 YYEEEE. There are 15 residues in the CDR3. V shed 2 bases, J shed 6 bases, and the junction held 8 bases outside the gene matches. The CDR3 DNA is TGTGCCAGCAGCTTCGCTAGCGGGAGATCTGCCGAGCAGTACTTC. It yields the protein CASSFASGRSAEQYF.

The rearrangement joins TRBV27 to TRBJ1-4; weak D call: TRBD1 (6 bases). Trimming removed 5 bases at V and 7 bases at J, with 11 bases between. The length of the CDR3 is 13 residues. CDR1 is MNHEY and CDR2 is SMNVEV in the germline V gene (reference sequence). CDR3 residues: CASSTGWGEKLFF. The CDR3 bases are TGTGCCAGCAGTACAGGGTGGGGTGAAAAACTGTTTTTT.

The chain combines TRBV19 with TRBJ2-7; D gene uncertain. The CDR3 is 15 amino acids. The V gene lost 1 base and the J gene lost 2 bases, with 12 bases spanning the gap. Germline CDR1 LNHDA, CDR2 SQIVND (reference sequence). CDR3 residues: CASSIGKSPTYEQYF. The CDR3, as DNA: TGTGCCAGTAGTATAGGCAAGAGTCCTACCTACGAGCAGTACTTC.